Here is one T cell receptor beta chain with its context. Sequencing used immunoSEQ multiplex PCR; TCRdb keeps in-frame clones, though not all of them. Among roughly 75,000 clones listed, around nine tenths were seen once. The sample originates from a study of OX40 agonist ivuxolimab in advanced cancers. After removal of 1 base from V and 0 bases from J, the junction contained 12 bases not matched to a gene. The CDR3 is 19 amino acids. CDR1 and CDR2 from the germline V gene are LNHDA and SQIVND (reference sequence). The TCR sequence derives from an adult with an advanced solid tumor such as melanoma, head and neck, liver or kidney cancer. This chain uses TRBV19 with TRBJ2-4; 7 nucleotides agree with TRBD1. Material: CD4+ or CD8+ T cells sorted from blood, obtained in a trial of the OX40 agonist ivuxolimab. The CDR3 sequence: CASSIGQIDRALAKNIQYF. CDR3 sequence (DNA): TGTGCCAGTAGTATAGGACAAATTGACAGGGCACTAGCCAAAAACATTCAGTACTTC.